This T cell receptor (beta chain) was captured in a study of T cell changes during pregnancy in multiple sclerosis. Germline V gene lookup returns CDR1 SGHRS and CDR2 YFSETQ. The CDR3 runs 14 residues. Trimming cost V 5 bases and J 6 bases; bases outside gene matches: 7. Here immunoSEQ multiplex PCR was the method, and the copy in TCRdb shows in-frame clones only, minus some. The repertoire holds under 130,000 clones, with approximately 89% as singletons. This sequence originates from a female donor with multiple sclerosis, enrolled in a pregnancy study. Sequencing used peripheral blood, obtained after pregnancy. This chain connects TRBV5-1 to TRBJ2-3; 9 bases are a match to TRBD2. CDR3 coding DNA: TGCGCCAGCAGGGTAGCGGGGGAAGTGGATACGCAGTATTTT. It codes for CASRVAGEVDTQYF.